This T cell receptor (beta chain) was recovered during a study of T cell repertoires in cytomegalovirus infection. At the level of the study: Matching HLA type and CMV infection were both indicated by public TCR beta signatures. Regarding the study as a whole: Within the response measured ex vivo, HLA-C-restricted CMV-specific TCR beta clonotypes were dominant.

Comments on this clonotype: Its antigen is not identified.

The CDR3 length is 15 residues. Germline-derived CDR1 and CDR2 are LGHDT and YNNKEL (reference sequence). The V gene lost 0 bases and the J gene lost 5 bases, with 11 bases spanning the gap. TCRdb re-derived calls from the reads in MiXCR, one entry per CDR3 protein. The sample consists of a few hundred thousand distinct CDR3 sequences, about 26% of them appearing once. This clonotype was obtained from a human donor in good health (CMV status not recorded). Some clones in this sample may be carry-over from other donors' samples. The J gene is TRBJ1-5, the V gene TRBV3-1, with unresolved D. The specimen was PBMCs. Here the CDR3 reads CASSQDTSAHQPQHF. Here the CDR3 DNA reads TGTGCCAGCAGCCAAGATACAAGTGCGCATCAGCCCCAGCATTTT.